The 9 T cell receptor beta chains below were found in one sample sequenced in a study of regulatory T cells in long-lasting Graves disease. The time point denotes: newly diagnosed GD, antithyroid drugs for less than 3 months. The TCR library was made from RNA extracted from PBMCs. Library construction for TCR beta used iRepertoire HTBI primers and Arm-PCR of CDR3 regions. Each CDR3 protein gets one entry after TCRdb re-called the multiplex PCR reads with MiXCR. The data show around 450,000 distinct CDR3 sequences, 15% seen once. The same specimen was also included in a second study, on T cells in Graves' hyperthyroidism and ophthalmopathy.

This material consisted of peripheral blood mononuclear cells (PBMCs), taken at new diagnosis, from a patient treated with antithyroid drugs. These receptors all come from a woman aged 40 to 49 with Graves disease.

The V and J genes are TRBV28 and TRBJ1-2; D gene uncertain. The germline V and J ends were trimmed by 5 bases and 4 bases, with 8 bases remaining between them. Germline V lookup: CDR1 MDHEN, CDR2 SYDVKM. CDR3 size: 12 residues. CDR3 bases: TGTGCCAGCAGTGTCCAGGTCTATGGCTACACCTTC. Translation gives CASSVQVYGYTF.

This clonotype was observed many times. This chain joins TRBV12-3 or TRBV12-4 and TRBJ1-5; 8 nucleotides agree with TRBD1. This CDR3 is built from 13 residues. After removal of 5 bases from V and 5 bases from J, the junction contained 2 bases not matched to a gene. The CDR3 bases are TGTGCCAGCAGTAAACAGGGGGATCAGCCCCAGCATTTT. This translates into CASSKQGDQPQHF.

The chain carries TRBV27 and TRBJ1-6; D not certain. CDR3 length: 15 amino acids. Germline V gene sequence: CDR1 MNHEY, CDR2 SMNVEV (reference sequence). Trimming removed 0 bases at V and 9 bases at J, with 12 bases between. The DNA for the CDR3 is TGTGCCAGCAGTTTATCGCCTGGGGATGGTTCACCCCTCCACTTT. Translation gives CASSLSPGDGSPLHF.

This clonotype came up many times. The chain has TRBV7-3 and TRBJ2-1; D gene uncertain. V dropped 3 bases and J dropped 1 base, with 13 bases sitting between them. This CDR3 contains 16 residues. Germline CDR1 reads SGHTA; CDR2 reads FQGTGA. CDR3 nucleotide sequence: TGTGCCAGCAGCTTTGGTAGGGTAGGGTCCTACAATGAGCAGTTCTTC. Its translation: CASSFGRVGSYNEQFF.

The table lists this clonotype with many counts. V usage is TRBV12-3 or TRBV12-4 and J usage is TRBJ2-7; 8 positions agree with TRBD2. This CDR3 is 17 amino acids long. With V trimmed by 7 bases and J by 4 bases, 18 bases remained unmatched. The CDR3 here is CASTGRLAPQRRYEQYF. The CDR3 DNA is TGTGCCAGCACGGGGAGACTAGCGCCCCAGCGGAGGTACGAGCAGTACTTC.

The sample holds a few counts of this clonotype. Here the CDR3 DNA reads TGTGCCAGCAGCTTGACAGGGAGGGGTGGCTACACCTTC. It codes for CASSLTGRGGYTF. This chain uses TRBV7-9 with TRBJ1-2, with TRBD1 matching 7 bases. The CDR3 spans 13 residues. J gave up 7 bases and V 3 bases, and 5 bases lay outside the gene matches. Germline V gene data show CDR1 as SEHNR and CDR2 as FQNEAQ (reference sequence).

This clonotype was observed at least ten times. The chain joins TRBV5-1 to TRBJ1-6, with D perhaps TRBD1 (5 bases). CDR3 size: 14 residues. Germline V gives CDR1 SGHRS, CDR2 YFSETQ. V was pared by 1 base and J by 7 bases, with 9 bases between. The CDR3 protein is CASSLSRENSPLHF. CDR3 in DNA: TGCGCCAGCAGCTTGAGCAGGGAAAATTCACCCCTCCACTTT.

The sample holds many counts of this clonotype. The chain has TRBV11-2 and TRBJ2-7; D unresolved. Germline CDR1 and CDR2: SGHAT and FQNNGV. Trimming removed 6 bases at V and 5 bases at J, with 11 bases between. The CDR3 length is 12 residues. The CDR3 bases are TGTGCCAGCAGGCGATTAGGGCACGAGCAGTACTTC. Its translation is CASRRLGHEQYF.

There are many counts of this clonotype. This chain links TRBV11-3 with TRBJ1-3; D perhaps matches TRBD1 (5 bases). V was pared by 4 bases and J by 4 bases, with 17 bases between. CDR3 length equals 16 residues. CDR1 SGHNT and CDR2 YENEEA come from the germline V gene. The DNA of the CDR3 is TGTGCCAGCAGCTCCCGCGCGTGGGGCATCGGAAACACCATATATTTT. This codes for CASSSRAWGIGNTIYF.